This T cell receptor beta chain was identified during a study of beta chain features in type 1 diabetes. The sample holds one count of this clone. Reverse transcribing all isolated RNA meant expressed TCRB transcripts were sequenced. For naive, central memory and regulatory T cell samples, reads averaged about 3.7 million. The assay was immunoSEQ multiplex PCR, and TCRdb's table has in-frame clones only and misses some. The sample lists roughly 130,000 clones, roughly a tenth occurring once. The CDR3 contains 13 residues. Trimming removed 7 bases from V and 0 bases from J, with 9 bases in between. Germline values: CDR1 MNHEY, CDR2 SVGAGI.

This TCR derives from a man younger than 30 in good health. The sample taken for sequencing was central memory CD4+ T cells from blood. V gene TRBV6-5 combines with J gene TRBJ1-1; no clear D. The CDR3 DNA sequence: TGTGCCAGCATGGCAAGTATGAACACTGAAGCTTTCTTT. Translating it yields CASMASMNTEAFF.